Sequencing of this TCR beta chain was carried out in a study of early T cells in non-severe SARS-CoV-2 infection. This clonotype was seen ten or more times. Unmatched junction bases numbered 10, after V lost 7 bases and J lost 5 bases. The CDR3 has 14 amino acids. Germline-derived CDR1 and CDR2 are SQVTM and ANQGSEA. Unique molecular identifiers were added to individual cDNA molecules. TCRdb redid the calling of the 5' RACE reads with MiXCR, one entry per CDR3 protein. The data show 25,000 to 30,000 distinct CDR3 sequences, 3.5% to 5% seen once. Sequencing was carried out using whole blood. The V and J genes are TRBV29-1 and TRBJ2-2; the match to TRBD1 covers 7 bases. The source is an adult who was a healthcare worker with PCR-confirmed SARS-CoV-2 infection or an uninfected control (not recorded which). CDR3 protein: CSGSDRVGTGELFF. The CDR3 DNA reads TGCAGCGGCAGCGACAGGGTTGGGACCGGGGAGCTGTTTTTT.